This TCR beta chain is from a study of monozygotic twins with inflammatory bowel disease (dated by TCRdb to the late 2010s). In the study overall: A total of approximately 30 monozygotic twin pairs were included in the full study, comprising nine German pairs (four IBD-concordant, five IBD-discordant) and 19 IBD-discordant Danish pairs. Disease-associated traits were sought mainly through comparisons between IBD patients and their genetically identical healthy co-twins within discordant pairs. Each individual had, on average, about 151 000 unique TCRalpha sequences and 181 000 unique TCRbeta sequences available for analysis. Overall results and qualifications from the work: The analysis was unable to tell different T cell subtypes apart. Because patients received different immunosuppressive treatments, the repertoires may have picked up extra background noise and variability between individuals. Compared with healthy twins, IBD patients had fewer clonotypes in common with other individuals, a difference most pronounced in patients showing signs of disease activity. No difference in repertoire similarity was observed between concordant and discordant twins, possibly owing to limited statistical power. Measured by the inverse Simpson index, TCRbeta repertoire diversity was lower in IBD patients than in their healthy co-twins. No single strong signal or clonotype linked to IBD turned up in the results, so the idea that one exists was not supported.

From the germline V gene, CDR1 is SGHDT and CDR2 is YYEEEE. Reading from cysteine to phenylalanine, the CDR3 counts 16 amino acids. No DNA has been recorded. From each donor, a roughly 2.5 ml peripheral blood sample was collected into PAXgene tubes and stored at -80 degrees C. Without any T cell sorting, total RNA was extracted from whole blood using the PAXgene blood miRNA kit on an automated QIAcube. Peripheral blood from monozygotic twin pairs concordant or discordant for inflammatory bowel disease was subjected to deep TCRalpha and TCRbeta repertoire profiling with unique molecular barcoding. For every twin pair, smoking habits were documented, and each individual was categorised as a current, former or never smoker. On this clonotype itself: Its antigen target is currently unknown.

The library was made by 5' RACE. The input for every TCR library was around 3,800 ng of total RNA. For each sample, cDNA synthesis with SMARTScribe reverse transcriptase was split into eight separate reactions. During cDNA synthesis, template switching was used to introduce unique molecular identifiers that contained a 6-nucleotide sample barcode. TCRalpha and TCRbeta cDNA was amplified by two nested PCRs of around 16 and 10 cycles, with bead purification after each PCR. Before amplification, cDNA was treated with uracil DNA-glycosylase and purified using the QIAquick PCR purification kit. The second PCR added Illumina TruSeq-compatible adapters along with sample-specific barcodes. TapeStation and Qubit were used to check library quality and concentration, and roughly 5.5 ng of each library was pooled. Sequencing of the pooled libraries was done on an Illumina HiSeq2500 single-index Rapid Run using custom sequencing primers and 2 x 100 bp reads. The study's own analysis went as follows. MiGEC version 1.2.6 was used for UMI-based consensus assembly, which corrected PCR and sequencing errors. MiXCR version 2.1.1 handled V(D)J alignment, clonotype assembly and CDR3 extraction. Gene usage, clonotype sharing and MAIT/NKT TCR abundance were normalised by analysing the top 1000, 10 000 and 20 000 clonotypes per sample. Diversity was computed as the inverse Simpson index with the vegan R package after downsampling to 27 000 UMIs. Paired Mann-Whitney U tests were applied to discordant twin pairs, with Benjamini-Hochberg correction for multiple testing. After reprocessing by TCRdb, each CDR3 protein sequence is one entry, and no DNA is given. V and J calls and clone size were set by TCRdb, not the authors. This sample's table carries more than 300,000 distinct CDR3 sequences. The ten largest clones take up approximately 2.8% of the sample.

What was sequenced was blood. The receptor comes from a human donor with ulcerative colitis or Crohn's disease, or a healthy co-twin of an affected twin (not recorded which). The rearranged chain carries TRBV5-6 and TRBJ2-2; there is no DNA to check the TCRdb D call of TRBD1. The CDR3 in this case is CASSEDSLSNTGELFF. This CDR3, with the reference TRBV5-6 and TRBJ2-2 proteins standing in past its ends, gives the full variable domain DAGVTQSPTHLIKTRGQQVTLRCSPKSGHDTVSWYQQALGQGPQFIFQYYEEEERQRGNFPDRFSGHQFPNYSSELNVNALLLGDSALYLCASSEDSLSNTGELFFGEGSRLTVL.